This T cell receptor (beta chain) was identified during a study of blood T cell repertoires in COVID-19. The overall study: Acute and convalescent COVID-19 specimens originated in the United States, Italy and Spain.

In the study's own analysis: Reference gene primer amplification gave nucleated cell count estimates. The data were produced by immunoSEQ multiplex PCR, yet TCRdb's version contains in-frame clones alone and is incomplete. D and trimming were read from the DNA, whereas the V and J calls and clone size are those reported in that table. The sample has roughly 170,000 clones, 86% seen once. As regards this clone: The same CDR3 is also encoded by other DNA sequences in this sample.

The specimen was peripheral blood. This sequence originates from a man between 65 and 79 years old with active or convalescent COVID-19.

The chain's CDR3 is CASSPTGLQETQYF. DNA of the CDR3: TGTGCCAGCAGCCCAACAGGTCTGCAAGAGACCCAGTACTTC. The V gene is TRBV7-3, the J gene TRBJ2-5, with D possibly TRBD1 on 5 matching bases. Trimming removed 5 bases from V and 2 bases from J, with 12 bases in between. Germline lookup yields CDR1 SGHTA and CDR2 FQGTGA. The CDR3 totals 14 residues.